The 25 T cell receptor beta chains listed next were all sequenced from one sample in a study of blood T cells in healthy people across ages (dated by TCRdb to 2014 to 2015). The library was built by means of 5' RACE. TCRdb lists the instrument as Illumina HiSeq 2500. A second PCR of about 6 to 11 cycles was run with a J-beta primer mix and a sample-barcoded 5' primer. The public reads were run again by TCRdb, first through fastp at Q25 and then through MiXCR, and only productive beta chains were kept. Each entry is one CDR3 protein sequence, shown with its most common DNA and genes. The sample has 700,000 or so distinct CDR3 sequences on record, roughly 43% of them singletons. The ten largest clones add up to about 30% of the sample. The sequenced material came from blood. These receptors all stem from an elderly man in good health.

About this clonotype itself: A single base separates this from a much larger clone, so it may be a read error. V and J are TRBV11-3 and TRBJ2-7, with D hard to call. CDR1 and CDR2 from the germline V gene are SGHNT and YENEEA. The V end was cut by 4 bases, the J end by 0 bases, with 10 bases between. This CDR3 comprises 14 residues. The CDR3 sequence: CASSYGRSSYEQYF. DNA of the CDR3: TGTGCCAGCAGCTACGGAAGGAGCTCCTACGAGCAGTACTTC. The whole variable domain, filled in from reference TRBV11-3 and TRBJ2-7, reads EAGVVQSPRYKIIEKKQPVAFWCNPISGHNTLYWYLQNLGQGPELLIRYENEEAVDDSQLPKDRFSAERLKGVDSTLKIQPAELGDSAVYLCASSYGRSSYEQYFGPGTRLTVT.

This clonotype was observed a handful of times. The rearrangement uses TRBV29-1 and TRBJ2-3; 8 positions match TRBD2. The CDR3 is 16 residues long. Germline V gene sequence: CDR1 SQVTM, CDR2 ANQGSEA. After removal of 0 bases from V and 2 bases from J, the junction contained 7 bases not matched to a gene. The CDR3 DNA reads TGCAGCGTTGAAGATCAACGGGAGGGGATCACAGATACGCAGTATTTT. Its protein is CSVEDQREGITDTQYF.

The chain uses TRBV7-2 and TRBJ2-7; 11 bases agree with TRBD2. After removal of 2 bases from V and 7 bases from J, the junction contained 10 bases not matched to a gene. Germline V lookup: CDR1 SGHTA, CDR2 FQGNSA. The CDR3 has 16 amino acids. The CDR3 region has the DNA TGTGCCAGCAGCTTAAGTGGGACTAGCGGTTTGAGTGAGCAGTACTTC. It is translated as CASSLSGTSGLSEQYF. Using reference TRBV7-2 and TRBJ2-7 for the parts outside the CDR3, the full variable domain is GAGVSQSPSNKVTEKGKDVELRCDPISGHTALYWYRQSLGQGLEFLIYFQGNSAPDKSGLPSDRFSAERTGGSVSTLTIQRTQQEDSAVYLCASSLSGTSGLSEQYFGPGTRLTVT.

The CDR3 loop is CASSFSPSVGAGVGNQPQHF. The CDR3 nucleotides are TGTGCCAGCAGCTTTAGTCCTTCCGTGGGGGCGGGGGTCGGCAATCAGCCCCAGCATTTT. The genes are TRBV7-6 and TRBJ1-5; a weak D match, TRBD1 (6 bases). Germline CDR1 SGHVS, CDR2 FNYEAQ. Trimming stripped 3 bases from V and 2 bases from J, with 26 bases between. There are 20 residues in the CDR3.

The chain links TRBV3-1 to TRBJ1-2; D remains unclear. Trimming shortened V by 0 bases and J by 3 bases, and 11 bases separated the two germline ends. This CDR3 has 15 amino acids. The germline CDR1 and CDR2 sequences are LGHDT and YNNKEL (reference sequence). The CDR3 reads CASSQDQTNYYGYTF. The CDR3 DNA reads TGTGCCAGCAGCCAAGACCAGACAAATTACTATGGCTACACCTTC.

This clonotype came up a few times. The chain has TRBV2 and TRBJ1-5; TRBD1 agrees at 7 bases. Per the germline V gene, CDR1 is SNHLY and CDR2 is FYNNEI. After removal of 7 bases from V and 6 bases from J, the junction contained 9 bases not matched to a gene. The CDR3 is 14 amino acids. DNA of the CDR3: TGTGCCAGCAAAAGACAGGGAGGGAGTCAGCCCCAGCATTTT. Amino acids: CASKRQGGSQPQHF.

The gene calls are TRBV12-5 and TRBJ2-3; no reliable D call. The V and J ends lost 0 bases and 4 bases respectively, with 14 bases between them. Germline CDR1 LGHNT, CDR2 FRNRAP. This CDR3 comprises 16 residues. The CDR3 protein is CASGLVVHNSADTQYF. CDR3 bases: TGTGCTAGTGGTTTGGTTGTCCACAACTCCGCAGATACGCAGTATTTT.

The V and J genes are TRBV12-3 or TRBV12-4 and TRBJ1-2; TRBD1 agrees at 8 bases. V shed 6 bases and J 4 bases; nucleotides not matched to a gene: 10. This CDR3 spans 15 amino acids. For the CDR3, the DNA is TGTGCCAGCAGAGACTCCGGGACAGGTACCTATGGCTACACCTTC. Translated, it gives CASRDSGTGTYGYTF.

The V and J genes are TRBV14 and TRBJ2-5, with D perhaps TRBD2 (6 bases). Trimming took 3 bases from V and 5 from J, leaving 22 bases between them. The germline gives CDR1 SGHDN, CDR2 FVKESK. CDR3 length equals 17 residues. CDR3 sequence reads: CASSQGRTTGVYETQYF. In nucleotides, the CDR3 is TGTGCCAGCAGCCAGGGACGGACAACGGGAGTATATGAGACCCAGTACTTC.

V gene TRBV20-1 combines with J gene TRBJ2-4, with 13 positions matching TRBD2. The V gene's germline CDR1 is DFQATT and CDR2 SNEGSKA (reference sequence). The junction had 9 bases not matched to a gene; V was cut back by 0 bases and J by 13 bases. This CDR3 is built from 15 residues. CDR3 nucleotides: TGCAGTGCTAGAGACCCGGGACTAGCGGGAAGTGAGCAGTACTTC. Amino acid sequence: CSARDPGLAGSEQYF.

V and J are TRBV6-2 or TRBV6-3 and TRBJ2-4; D remains unclear. The CDR3 is made up of 14 amino acids. V lost 7 bases and J 8 bases, leaving 18 bases between the germline ends. Germline lookup yields CDR1 MNHEY and CDR2 SVGEGT. The CDR3 protein is CASTNRLSRDIQYF. The CDR3 DNA reads TGTGCCAGCACTAACCGGCTATCACGAGACATTCAGTACTTC.

This chain connects TRBV2 to TRBJ1-2, with 7 bases identical to TRBD1. V shed 8 bases and J 4 bases; nucleotides not matched to a gene: 7. The V gene's germline CDR1 is SNHLY and CDR2 FYNNEI. The CDR3 is made up of 13 amino acids. DNA of the CDR3: TGTGCCAGCCATCCACAGGGGAGCTATGGCTACACCTTC. This translates into CASHPQGSYGYTF. Looking up the rest from reference TRBV2 and TRBJ1-2 gives the full variable domain: EPEVTQTPSHQVTQMGQEVILRCVPISNHLYFYWYRQILGQKVEFLVSFYNNEISEKSEIFDDQFSVERPDGSNFTLKIRSTKLEDSAMYFCASHPQGSYGYTFGSGTRLTVV.

The sample holds many counts of this clonotype. The chain employs TRBV28 and TRBJ2-3; 9 bases are a match to TRBD2. The germline V gene encodes CDR1 MDHEN and CDR2 SYDVKM. CDR3 size: 14 residues. Trimming cost V 6 bases and J 4 bases; bases outside gene matches: 5. For the CDR3, the DNA is TGTGCCAGCAGACCAGGACTAGCGTCAGATACGCAGTATTTT. This sequence encodes CASRPGLASDTQYF.

This clonotype was seen repeatedly, ten times or more. The chain employs TRBV12-3 or TRBV12-4 and TRBJ1-2; D is possibly TRBD1 (6 bases). Trimming took off 2 bases at V and 5 bases at J, with 15 bases between the two ends. The CDR3 spans 15 residues. The CDR3 spells CASSLLAQGYYGYTF. Here the CDR3 DNA reads TGTGCCAGCAGTTTACTCGCACAGGGCTATTATGGCTACACCTTC.

This rearrangement joins TRBV6-2 or TRBV6-3 to TRBJ1-2; 7 nucleotides agree with TRBD1. This CDR3 spans 14 amino acids. Germline V gene lookup returns CDR1 MNHEY and CDR2 SVGEGT. Losses at the gene ends were 8 bases for V and 7 bases for J; bases not matched to a gene: 13. The chain's CDR3 is CASAPGTDGFGYTF. CDR3 DNA sequence: TGTGCCAGCGCACCCGGGACAGACGGTTTTGGCTACACCTTC.

This clonotype was observed a few times. The V and J genes are TRBV11-3 and TRBJ2-3, with TRBD2 matching over 7 bases. Germline V gives CDR1 SGHNT, CDR2 YENEEA. CDR3 length: 14 amino acids. V was pared by 5 bases and J by 4 bases, with 6 bases of the junction left unmatched. As DNA, the CDR3 is TGTGCCAGCAGCGCAAGACGGGGGGCAGATACGCAGTATTTT. Its translation: CASSARRGADTQYF.

This clonotype was picked up many times. The rearrangement uses TRBV25-1 and TRBJ1-4; 8 nucleotides align to TRBD1. Unmatched junction bases numbered 8, after V lost 6 bases and J lost 5 bases. There are 15 residues in the CDR3. Germline V gene sequence: CDR1 MGHDK, CDR2 SYGVNS. Here the CDR3 reads CASSLQGQENEKLFF. The CDR3 bases are TGTGCCAGCAGCTTACAGGGACAGGAGAATGAAAAACTGTTTTTT.

This clonotype was seen a handful of times. The rearrangement joins TRBV7-7 to TRBJ2-5; D remains unclear. This CDR3 spans 13 amino acids. Per germline, CDR1 SSHAT and CDR2 FNYEAQ (reference sequence). The V gene lost 5 bases and the J gene lost 0 bases, with 7 bases spanning the gap. CDR3 region: CASSLRHQETQYF. Here the CDR3 DNA reads TGTGCCAGCAGCCTTAGACACCAAGAGACCCAGTACTTC.

V gene TRBV7-2 combines with J gene TRBJ2-5, with 8 bases lining up with TRBD1. Losses at the gene ends were 7 bases for V and 6 bases for J; bases not matched to a gene: 13. In germline, CDR1 is SGHTA, CDR2 FQGNSA. This CDR3 contains 15 residues. CDR3: CASNSGGVRVKTQYF. CDR3 sequence (DNA): TGTGCCAGCAACTCAGGGGGCGTTAGGGTAAAGACCCAGTACTTC.

The rearrangement uses TRBV25-1 and TRBJ2-5, with TRBD1 identical over 8 bases. Germline CDR1 is MGHDK and CDR2 is SYGVNS. V shed 4 bases and J 5 bases; nucleotides not matched to a gene: 6. This CDR3 spans 14 amino acids. The CDR3, as DNA: TGTGCCAGCAGTGTCCAGGGGGCAGGGGAGACCCAGTACTTC. Protein sequence: CASSVQGAGETQYF.

In its sample, this clonotype was seen a few times. V is TRBV10-2 and J is TRBJ2-3, with D hard to call. CDR1 is WSHSY and CDR2 is SAAADI in the germline V gene. V dropped 6 bases and J dropped 0 bases, with 10 bases sitting between them. This CDR3 is built from 14 residues. Here the CDR3 reads CASRDGPSTDTQYF. DNA for the CDR3: TGCGCCAGCAGGGACGGCCCTAGCACAGATACGCAGTATTTT.

The genes are TRBV7-9 and TRBJ2-4, with TRBD1 as a possible D gene (5 bases). TRBJ2-5 explains the end of the DNA better; the J call may be wrong. Germline lookup yields CDR1 SEHNR and CDR2 FQNEAQ (reference sequence). The CDR3 sequence is 13 residues long. The CDR3 reads CASSVTQGETQYF. The CDR3 DNA follows: TGTGCCAGCAGCGTAACGCAGGGAGAGACCCAGTACTTC.

The sample holds a few counts of this clonotype. This rearrangement joins TRBV5-1 to TRBJ2-3; 8 bases match TRBD2. Unmatched junction bases numbered 12, after V lost 0 bases and J lost 6 bases. The CDR3 extends over 17 amino acids. The germline gives CDR1 SGHRS, CDR2 YFSETQ. The CDR3 DNA sequence: TGCGCCAGCAGCTTGGCCCGGGAGGGCCAGGATACGGATACGCAGTATTTT. As protein: CASSLAREGQDTDTQYF.

This clonotype was observed a few times. This rearrangement joins TRBV7-9 to TRBJ2-6; 7 positions match TRBD1. With 4 bases clipped from V and 1 base from J, the junction kept 16 bases outside the gene matches. Germline V gives CDR1 SEHNR, CDR2 FQNEAQ (reference sequence). The CDR3 is 20 residues long. For the CDR3, the DNA is TGTGCCAGCAGCTCCACTAACCCGGGACAGCCATCTTCTGGGGCCAACGTCCTGACTTTC. Encoded protein: CASSSTNPGQPSSGANVLTF. Filled out from reference TRBV7-9 and TRBJ2-6, the complete variable domain reads DTGVSQNPRHKITKRGQNVTFRCDPISEHNRLYWYRQTLGQGPEFLTYFQNEAQLEKSRLLSDRFSAERPKGSFSTLEIQRTEQGDSAMYLCASSSTNPGQPSSGANVLTFGAGSRLTVL.

This clonotype turned up a few times. The chain employs TRBV10-3 and TRBJ1-5, with D perhaps matching TRBD1 (6 bases). The length of the CDR3 is 14 residues. V dropped 9 bases and J dropped 8 bases, with 20 bases sitting between them. Germline V gene data show CDR1 as ENHRY and CDR2 as SYGVKD. The CDR3 loop is CAISEGGNGKPQHF. The DNA of the CDR3 is TGTGCCATATCTGAGGGGGGGAACGGGAAGCCCCAGCATTTT.